Reported below is one TCR beta chain. Its antigen remains unidentified. These data come from a study of high-grade serous ovarian cancer treatment subgroups. Study-wide findings and caveats: Different patients shared almost no repertoire; same-patient tumors shared 0.11 to 0.79.

Some clones are missing from TCRdb's copy, which holds only in-frame ones; the method was immunoSEQ multiplex PCR. The table shows 4,300 or so clones, with over 55% occurring only once. Tumor samples were taken before definitive surgery or chemotherapy. The clonotype comes from a human donor with high-grade serous ovarian cancer. Sequencing was carried out using tumor tissue.

The CDR3 DNA reads TGTGCCAGCAGCCCGGGGGGCAGCTATGGCTACACCTTC. Encoded protein: CASSPGGSYGYTF. The genes are TRBV6-5 and TRBJ1-2; TRBD1 is a possible D gene (6 bases). The CDR3 has 13 amino acids. Trimming removed 6 bases at V and 4 bases at J, with 12 bases between. The germline V gene has CDR1 MNHEY and CDR2 SVGAGI.